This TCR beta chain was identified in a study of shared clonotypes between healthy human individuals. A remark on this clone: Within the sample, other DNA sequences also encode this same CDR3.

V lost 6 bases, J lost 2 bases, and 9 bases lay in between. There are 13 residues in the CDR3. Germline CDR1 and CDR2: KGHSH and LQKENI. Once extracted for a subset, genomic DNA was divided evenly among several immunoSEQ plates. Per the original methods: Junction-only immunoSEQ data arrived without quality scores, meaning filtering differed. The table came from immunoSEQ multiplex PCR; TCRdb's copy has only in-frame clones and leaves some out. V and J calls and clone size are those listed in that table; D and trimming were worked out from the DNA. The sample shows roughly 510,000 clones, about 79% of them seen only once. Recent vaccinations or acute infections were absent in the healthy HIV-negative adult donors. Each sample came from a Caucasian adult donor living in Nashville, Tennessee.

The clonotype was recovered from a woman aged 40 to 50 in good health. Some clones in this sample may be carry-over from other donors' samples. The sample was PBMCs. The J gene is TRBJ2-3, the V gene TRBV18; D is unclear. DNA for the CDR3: TGTGCCAGCTCTCCCGGGCCCACAGATACGCAGTATTTT. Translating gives CASSPGPTDTQYF.